Below, 30 T cell receptor beta chains from the same sample are listed, as sequenced in a study of blood T cell repertoires in COVID-19. Sequencing was performed with immunoSEQ multiplex PCR; in TCRdb, only in-frame clones are kept and a portion is missing. The sample gives 87,000 or so clones, approximately 88% of which show up once; 11% is in the top ten. Material for sequencing was peripheral blood. These receptors were taken from an elderly man with acute or convalescent COVID-19.

The chain couples TRBV7-9 to TRBJ2-1, with 9 bases identical to TRBD1. Trimming removed 5 bases from V and 7 bases from J; junction bases left unmatched: 9. Germline CDR1 SEHNR, CDR2 FQNEAQ (reference sequence). The CDR3 contains 15 residues. DNA of the CDR3: TGTGCCAGCAGCGAGGCACAGGGGGCCTTGAATGAGCAGTTCTTC. This encodes CASSEAQGALNEQFF.

V and J are TRBV6-5 and TRBJ2-1; 8 bases fit TRBD2. The CDR3 contains 15 residues. Germline CDR1 reads MNHEY; CDR2 reads SVGAGI. V gave up 6 bases and J gave up 7 bases; unmatched junction bases: 11. As DNA, the CDR3 is TGTGCCAGCAGCACTTTAGCGGGAAAAGGGAATGAGCAGTTCTTC. Encoded protein: CASSTLAGKGNEQFF.

The rearrangement uses TRBV27 and TRBJ2-1; 12 bases line up with TRBD2. The V segment lost 4 bases and the J segment 7 bases; nucleotides outside the gene matches: 5. This CDR3 comprises 15 residues. CDR1 MNHEY and CDR2 SMNVEV come from the germline V gene (reference sequence). CDR3 in amino acids: CASSSGLAGSNEQFF. For the CDR3, the DNA is TGTGCCAGCAGTTCCGGACTAGCGGGGAGTAATGAGCAGTTCTTC.

The rearrangement joins TRBV10-2 to TRBJ1-5; 7 positions agree with TRBD1. The CDR3 totals 12 residues. Germline values: CDR1 WSHSY, CDR2 SAAADI. V dropped 9 bases and J dropped 4; count of bases not matched to a gene: 3. The CDR3 spells CASSQGNQPQHF. Written as DNA, the CDR3 is TGCGCCAGTTCACAGGGGAATCAGCCCCAGCATTTT.

The chain is built from TRBV30 and TRBJ1-3, with D hard to call. V was clipped by 5 bases and J by 0 bases, with 11 bases between them. Germline loops: CDR1 GTSNPN, CDR2 SVGIG (reference sequence). CDR3 length equals 14 residues. The CDR3 spells CAWGPILSGNTIYF. For the CDR3, the DNA is TGTGCCTGGGGACCTATACTCTCTGGAAACACCATATATTTT. The full variable domain, in which reference TRBV30 and TRBJ1-3 provide the parts outside the CDR3, is SQTIHQWPATLVQPVGSPLSLECTVEGTSNPNLYWYRQAAGRGLQLLFYSVGIGQISSEVPQNLSASRPQDRQFILSSKKLLLSDSGFYLCAWGPILSGNTIYFGEGSWLTVV.

This chain connects TRBV5-1 to TRBJ1-2, with TRBD1 matching over 7 bases. With 4 bases clipped from V and 1 base from J, the junction kept 4 bases outside the gene matches. CDR3 length: 14 residues. The germline V gene has CDR1 SGHRS and CDR2 YFSETQ. The CDR3 bases are TGCGCCAGCAGCCCTGGGACAGTTAACTATGGCTACACCTTC. Translating gives CASSPGTVNYGYTF.

This clone was counted a few times. The rearrangement joins TRBV5-1 to TRBJ1-6; a weak D match, TRBD1 (5 bases). Trimming stripped 4 bases from V and 8 bases from J, with 13 bases between. This CDR3 spans 14 amino acids. Per germline, CDR1 SGHRS and CDR2 YFSETQ. This CDR3 reads CASSPSGGDSPLHF. The CDR3 DNA reads TGCGCCAGCAGCCCGAGCGGGGGGGATTCACCCCTCCACTTT.

The V and J genes are TRBV6-5 and TRBJ1-1, with a tentative D call TRBD1 (5 bases). Germline CDR1 and CDR2: MNHEY and SVGAGI. The V end was cut by 0 bases, the J end by 3 bases, with 11 bases between. The CDR3 spans 15 residues. The CDR3 bases are TGTGCCAGCAGTTACTCACCTGCAGGGTACACTGAAGCTTTCTTT. This translates into CASSYSPAGYTEAFF.

V usage is TRBV12-5 and J usage is TRBJ1-2; TRBD1 matches 7 bases. CDR1 is LGHNT, CDR2 FRNRAP, per germline. The CDR3 spans 12 residues. V lost 1 base to trimming and J lost 13 bases; unmatched junction nucleotides: 6. The DNA for the CDR3 is TGTGCTAGTGGTTTGGGGACAGGTGGAGCCACCTTC. Residues: CASGLGTGGATF.

The J gene is TRBJ1-2, the V gene TRBV9, with 7 bases fitting TRBD1. This CDR3 has 14 amino acids. Germline lookup yields CDR1 SGDLS and CDR2 YYNGEE. With V trimmed by 3 bases and J by 7 bases, 9 bases remained unmatched. CDR3 region: CASSAIGGGGGYTF. The CDR3 nucleotides are TGTGCCAGCAGCGCCATCGGAGGGGGCGGTGGCTACACCTTC.

The rearrangement links TRBV6-4 to TRBJ1-2, with D maybe TRBD1 (5 bases). CDR1 and CDR2 from the germline V gene are MRHNA and SNTAGT. V shed 7 bases and J shed 2 bases, with 11 bases lying between them. There are 13 residues in the CDR3. The CDR3 region has the DNA TGTGCCAGCACTTCGACAGAGAACTATGGCTACACCTTC. It translates to CASTSTENYGYTF.

This chain uses TRBV5-4 with TRBJ1-1; tentative D call: TRBD1 (6 bases). This CDR3 has 13 amino acids. Germline V lookup: CDR1 SGHNT, CDR2 YYREEE (reference sequence). Deletions cut 6 bases from V and 2 bases from J, with 11 bases between. CDR3 residues: CASTGTTNTEAFF. DNA for the CDR3: TGTGCCAGCACGGGGACAACCAACACTGAAGCTTTCTTT.

The chain recombines TRBV28 with TRBJ2-7; 13 positions match TRBD2. Germline CDR1 reads MDHEN; CDR2 reads SYDVKM. This CDR3 contains 17 residues. V shed 5 bases and J 3 bases; nucleotides not matched to a gene: 10. The CDR3 DNA follows: TGTGCCAGCAGTCCAATTTTCGGACTAGCGGGAGACTACGAGCAGTACTTC. It is translated as CASSPIFGLAGDYEQYF.

V is TRBV7-9 and J is TRBJ1-2; D gene unclear. V gave up 5 bases and J gave up 4 bases, with 17 bases separating them. CDR1 SEHNR and CDR2 FQNEAQ come from the germline V gene (reference sequence). The CDR3 is 15 residues long. CDR3 in DNA: TGTGCCAGCAGCGTGCCCCTGGGAGAATTCTATGGCTACACCTTC. It is translated as CASSVPLGEFYGYTF.

The chain links TRBV4-2 to TRBJ1-2; 8 nucleotides line up with TRBD1. Looked up from germline, CDR1 is LGHNA and CDR2 is YNFKEQ. V shed 0 bases and J 4 bases; nucleotides not matched to a gene: 10. The CDR3 is 17 residues long. CDR3 loop: CASSQEIGQGPFYGYTF. Written as DNA, the CDR3 is TGTGCCAGCAGCCAAGAAATCGGACAGGGCCCCTTCTATGGCTACACCTTC.

The chain carries TRBV5-1 and TRBJ2-2; D is unclear. With 2 bases removed from V and 6 bases from J, the gap between germline ends came to 17 bases. In germline, CDR1 is SGHRS, CDR2 YFSETQ. The CDR3 is 16 amino acids. The DNA for the CDR3 is TGCGCCAGCAGCTTAGCAGCCACCCGGGTTCCCGGGGAGCTGTTTTTT. Protein product: CASSLAATRVPGELFF.

In DNA form, the CDR3 reads TGTGCCAGTACCCTGGGGGCAGGGCTTCTTTTCACTGAAGCTTTCTTT. It yields the protein CASTLGAGLLFTEAFF. The V and J genes are TRBV19 and TRBJ1-1; perhaps TRBD1 as D (6 bases). CDR3 size: 16 residues. Trimming stripped 7 bases from V and 4 bases from J, with 22 bases between. Germline values: CDR1 LNHDA, CDR2 SQIVND (reference sequence).

The chain has TRBV6-6 and TRBJ2-4, with 8 bases lining up with TRBD2. V trimming: 5 bases; J trimming: 3 bases; junction bases outside the gene matches: 18. The CDR3 consists of 19 residues. Germline CDR1 and CDR2: MNHNY and SVGAGI (reference sequence). CDR3 coding DNA: TGTGCCAGCAGTCCACCGGGACTAGGTTCTCTCAGCGGCAAAAACATTCAGTACTTC. Translating gives CASSPPGLGSLSGKNIQYF.

This sequence joins TRBV29-1 and TRBJ1-1; D not resolved. V lost 5 bases, J lost 8 bases, and 12 bases lay in between. Looked up from germline, CDR1 is SQVTM and CDR2 is ANQGSEA. This CDR3 comprises 11 residues. CDR3 residues: CSVMSGMEAFF. In DNA, the CDR3 is TGCAGCGTTATGTCAGGTATGGAAGCTTTCTTT.

This clone was detected only once. The V call is TRBV7-6, the J call TRBJ2-1, with D unclear. V gave up 4 bases and J gave up 10 bases, with 8 bases separating them. This CDR3 spans 11 amino acids. The V gene's germline CDR1 is SGHVS and CDR2 FNYEAQ. CDR3 sequence reads: CASSSPLEQFF. DNA of the CDR3: TGTGCCAGCAGCTCCCCTCTAGAGCAGTTCTTC. The variable domain in full, completed from reference TRBV7-6 and TRBJ2-1, reads GAGVSQSPRYKVTKRGQDVALRCDPISGHVSLYWYRQALGQGPEFLTYFNYEAQQDKSGLPNDRFSAERPEGSISTLTIQRTEQRDSAMYRCASSSPLEQFFGPGTRLTVL.

The rearrangement uses TRBV20-1 and TRBJ1-4; D is unclear. This CDR3 is 13 amino acids long. CDR1 is DFQATT and CDR2 is SNEGSKA in the germline V gene (reference sequence). V lost 3 bases and J lost 3, with 8 bases in between. CDR3 residues: CSASTGANEKLFF. For the CDR3, the DNA is TGCAGTGCTAGTACGGGAGCTAATGAAAAACTGTTTTTT.

The chain carries TRBV3-1 (or the pseudogene TRBV3-2) and TRBJ1-6; D not resolved. The CDR3 sequence is 14 residues long. Germline CDR1 is LGHDT and CDR2 is YNNKEL (reference sequence). Trimming left V 4 bases short and J 6 bases short, with 10 bases between. The CDR3 protein is CASSRGEPNSPLHF. CDR3 bases: TGTGCCAGCAGCCGTGGGGAGCCTAATTCACCCCTCCACTTT.

The J gene is TRBJ1-1, the V gene TRBV10-3, with TRBD1 matching 7 bases. The length of the CDR3 is 14 residues. V lost 0 bases to trimming and J lost 6 bases; unmatched junction nucleotides: 4. CDR1 is ENHRY and CDR2 is SYGVKD in the germline V gene. The CDR3 sequence is CAISESGGRAEAFF. CDR3 DNA: TGTGCCATCAGTGAGTCAGGGGGCCGTGCTGAAGCTTTCTTT.

The chain has TRBV10-3 and TRBJ2-3; 14 bases are shared with TRBD2. The CDR3 consists of 16 residues. The V segment lost 6 bases and the J segment 4 bases; nucleotides outside the gene matches: 6. CDR1 and CDR2 from the germline V gene are ENHRY and SYGVKD. The CDR3 sequence: CAIRIGLAGGPDTQYF. CDR3 sequence (DNA): TGTGCCATCAGAATAGGACTAGCGGGAGGTCCAGATACGCAGTATTTT.

The rearrangement uses TRBV7-2 and TRBJ1-2, with D perhaps TRBD1 (6 bases). V lost 1 base, J lost 6 bases, and 9 bases lay in between. The CDR3 is made up of 13 amino acids. Germline CDR1 SGHTA, CDR2 FQGNSA. Written as DNA, the CDR3 is TGTGCCAGCAGCTTAGGTTCAGGGGATGGCTACACCTTC. It codes for CASSLGSGDGYTF.

J is TRBJ2-3 and V is TRBV2; TRBD1 is a possible D gene (5 bases). The CDR3 contains 15 residues. Trimming shortened V by 3 bases and J by 5 bases, and 15 bases separated the two germline ends. CDR1 SNHLY and CDR2 FYNNEI come from the germline V gene. In DNA, the CDR3 is TGTGCCAGCAGTGAGGATCAGGGTAGAGTAGATACGCAGTATTTT. It is translated as CASSEDQGRVDTQYF.

This rearrangement joins TRBV11-2 to TRBJ1-1, with unresolved D. V was trimmed by 0 bases and J by 11 bases, leaving 10 bases between them. This CDR3 is 12 amino acids long. The germline CDR1 and CDR2 sequences are SGHAT and FQNNGV. CDR3 coding DNA: TGTGCCAGCAGCTTAGATGCGGGCCGGGCTTTCTTT. It codes for CASSLDAGRAFF.

The V and J genes are TRBV11-2 and TRBJ1-1, with TRBD1 as a possible D gene (5 bases). Germline loops: CDR1 SGHAT, CDR2 FQNNGV. This CDR3 comprises 14 residues. With 3 bases removed from V and 4 bases from J, the gap between germline ends came to 12 bases. DNA for the CDR3: TGTGCCAGCAGCTTGGGGGGGGGAAGCACTGAAGCTTTCTTT. It codes for CASSLGGGSTEAFF.

This sequence joins TRBV29-1 and TRBJ1-5; 9 nucleotides match TRBD1. The CDR3 extends over 15 amino acids. V shed 7 bases, J shed 3 bases, and the junction held 10 bases outside the gene matches. Germline CDR1 and CDR2: SQVTM and ANQGSEA. In DNA form, the CDR3 reads TGCAGCGCGAAATCCGGGACAGGGAACAATCAGCCCCAGCATTTT. Its translation: CSAKSGTGNNQPQHF.

This chain uses TRBV9 with TRBJ1-4, with 8 bases matching TRBD1. V lost 4 bases and J lost 7; bases outside the gene matches: 6. Germline lookup yields CDR1 SGDLS and CDR2 YYNGEE. The CDR3 runs to 14 residues. The CDR3 spells CASSRTGGGEKLFF. The CDR3 DNA follows: TGTGCCAGCAGCCGAACAGGGGGAGGTGAAAAACTGTTTTTT.